This TCR beta chain stems from a study of blood T cell repertoires in COVID-19. Turning to the study itself: Sites in the United States, Italy and Spain provided acute and convalescent COVID-19 samples. T cells, B-cell-depleted T cells, or PBMCs supplied cDNA or gDNA.

Germline V gene sequence: CDR1 SGHRS, CDR2 YFSETQ. The CDR3 covers 14 residues. V was pared by 4 bases and J by 5 bases, with 15 bases between. Source study methods: Using reference gene primer amplification, nucleated cell counts were estimated. Some clones are missing from TCRdb's copy, which holds only in-frame ones; the method was immunoSEQ multiplex PCR. The V and J calls and the clone size are those of that table, but D and trimming were determined from the DNA. The table has around 29,000 clones, roughly 86% seen once. Sequenced: peripheral blood. The origin of this receptor is a human donor with active COVID-19. The donor label of this sample is uncertain. The V call is TRBV5-1, the J call TRBJ2-5; TRBD1 might be the D (6 bases). The CDR3 reads CASSLTGFRETQYF. The CDR3 coding sequence is TGCGCCAGCAGCCTAACAGGGTTTAGGGAGACCCAGTACTTC.